This TCR beta chain stems from a study of blood T cell repertoires in COVID-19. Study background: Italy, Spain and the United States were the sources of the convalescent and acute COVID-19 samples. Sample material is recorded as cDNA or gDNA derived from T cells, B-cell-depleted T cells, or PBMCs.

Germline V gene data show CDR1 as MNHNS and CDR2 as SASEGT. The CDR3 contains 14 residues. With 4 bases removed from V and 1 base from J, the gap between germline ends came to 10 bases. Recruits, aged roughly 18 to 95 years, lived in 24 US areas. Participants had their cohort set by participant-reported clinical history. Clones were read by immunoSEQ multiplex PCR, and TCRdb kept only the in-frame ones, dropping some. This sample has roughly 160,000 clones, with more than 65% found just once. V usage is TRBV6-1 and J usage is TRBJ1-1; maybe TRBD1 (6 bases). Material for sequencing was PBMCs or T cells enriched from blood (not recorded which). The TCR was taken from a woman in her forties with acute COVID-19. DNA for the CDR3: TGTGCCAGCAGTGGGGGACAAGAGAACACTGAAGCTTTCTTT. Translating gives CASSGGQENTEAFF.